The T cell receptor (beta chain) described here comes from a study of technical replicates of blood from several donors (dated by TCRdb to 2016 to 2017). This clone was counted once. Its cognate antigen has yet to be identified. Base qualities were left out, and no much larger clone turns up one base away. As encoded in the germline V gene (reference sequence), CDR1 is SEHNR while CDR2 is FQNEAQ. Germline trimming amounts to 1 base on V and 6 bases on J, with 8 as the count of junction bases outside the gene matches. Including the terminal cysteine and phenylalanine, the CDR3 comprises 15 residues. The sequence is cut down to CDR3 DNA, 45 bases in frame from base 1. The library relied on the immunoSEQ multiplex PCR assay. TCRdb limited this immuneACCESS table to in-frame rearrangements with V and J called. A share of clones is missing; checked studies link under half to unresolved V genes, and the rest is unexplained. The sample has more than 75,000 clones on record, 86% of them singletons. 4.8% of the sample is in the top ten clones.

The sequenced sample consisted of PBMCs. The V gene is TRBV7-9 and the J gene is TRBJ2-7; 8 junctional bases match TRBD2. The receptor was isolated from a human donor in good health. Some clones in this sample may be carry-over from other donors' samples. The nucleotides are TGTGCCAGCAGCTTAGGGTCGGGAGGGCCGGGCGAGCAGTACTTC. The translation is CASSLGSGGPGEQYF.